This T cell receptor beta chain was sequenced during a study of cytomegalovirus exposure and HLA in healthy donors. The primer mix had 60 Vbeta and 13 Jbeta primers. Using immunoSEQ multiplex PCR, the repertoire was profiled, and TCRdb retains in-frame clones only, with some absent. The sample includes over 100,000 clones, 60% to 85% seen only once; the top ten take approximately 2.6%. The length of the CDR3 is 13 residues. V lost 3 bases and J 0 bases, leaving 5 bases between the germline ends. The germline V gene has CDR1 KGHSH and CDR2 LQKENI. This clone was seen only a few times. The chain links TRBV18 to TRBJ1-1; no clear D. The receptor was derived from a female donor in good health and CMV-seronegative. The sample comprised PBMCs. CDR3 amino acids: CASSPPMNTEAFF. CDR3 in DNA: TGTGCCAGCTCACCCCCCATGAACACTGAAGCTTTCTTT.